This T cell receptor beta chain was identified during a study of T cells after yellow fever vaccination. This clonotype appeared a few times. Each CDR3 protein is one row after TCRdb ran MiXCR on the 5' RACE reads. The sample has 300,000 or so distinct CDR3 sequences; 7% to 9% are singletons. The sample was PBMCs, taken roughly 46 days after the first yellow fever vaccination. This TCR was recovered from a man aged 18 to 30 who received the YFV17D yellow fever vaccine.

CDR3 in amino acids: CASSLGQGVWQPQHF. CDR3 bases: TGTGCCAGCAGCTTGGGACAGGGGGTTTGGCAGCCCCAGCATTTT. J is TRBJ1-5 and V is TRBV12-3 or TRBV12-4, with 11 bases identical to TRBD1. The trim removed 6 bases at V and 7 bases at J, leaving 8 bases unmatched. The CDR3 consists of 15 residues.